This TCR beta chain stems from a study of blood T cell repertoires in COVID-19. Across the study: The cDNA or gDNA used as material had been derived from T cells, B-cell-depleted T cells, or PBMCs.

Measured with immunoSEQ multiplex PCR; TCRdb has only the in-frame clones, and not every one. The table records tens of thousands of clones, 75% to 95% of them present only once. The CDR3 contains 18 residues. With V trimmed by 3 bases and J by 4 bases, 11 bases remained unmatched. Germline CDR1 and CDR2: SGHAT and FQNNGV. This clone was observed once. Sequences were obtained from peripheral blood. This chain uses TRBV11-2 with TRBJ2-2; 10 bases agree with TRBD2. The receptor comes from a man aged 50 or older with active COVID-19. CDR3: CASSLRGSSGSATGELFF. The CDR3 DNA reads as TGTGCCAGCAGCTTGAGAGGTTCTAGCGGGAGTGCCACCGGGGAGCTGTTTTTT. Filled out from reference TRBV11-2 and TRBJ2-2, the complete variable domain reads EAGVAQSPRYKIIEKRQSVAFWCNPISGHATLYWYQQILGQGPKLLIQFQNNGVVDDSQLPKDRFSAERLKGVDSTLKIQPAKLEDSAVYLCASSLRGSSGSATGELFFGEGSRLTVL.